A single sample gave rise to the 11 T cell receptor beta chains below, sequenced in a study of T cell responses to AZD1222 COVID-19 vaccine. Only in-frame clones appear in the TCRdb table, and some are missing; sequencing was by immunoSEQ multiplex PCR. The sample has about 140,000 clones; over 75% are singletons. The sample in question was peripheral blood, obtained on day 0 of AZD1222 vaccination. All receptors come from an adult in good health.

This chain connects TRBV13 to TRBJ1-5; D is uncertain. The V end lost 3 bases, the J end lost 7 bases, and 10 bases lay between the germline ends. This CDR3 region has 13 residues. CDR1 and CDR2 (germline): PRHDT, FYEKMQ (reference sequence). This CDR3 is CASSFEGMQPQHF. CDR3 bases: TGTGCCAGCAGCTTTGAGGGCATGCAGCCCCAGCATTTT.

The V gene is TRBV28, the J gene TRBJ2-3; 11 bases align to TRBD2. Germline V gene data show CDR1 as MDHEN and CDR2 as SYDVKM. This CDR3 spans 17 amino acids. J gave up 7 bases and V 5 bases, and 14 bases lay outside the gene matches. CDR3 loop: CASSTSGTSGRPYTQYF. DNA of the CDR3: TGTGCCAGCAGTACGTCCGGGACTAGCGGCCGACCATATACGCAGTATTTT.

V is TRBV4-1 and J is TRBJ2-1; D not certain. Trimming removed 2 bases at V and 0 bases at J, with 11 bases between. The CDR3 sequence is 16 residues long. CDR1 is MGHRA and CDR2 is YSYEKL in the germline V gene. CDR3: CASSQSYISSYNEQFF. Written as DNA, the CDR3 is TGCGCCAGCAGCCAAAGCTACATTAGCTCCTACAATGAGCAGTTCTTC.

This chain connects TRBV30 to TRBJ1-1; weak D call: TRBD1 (5 bases). The V end was cut by 1 base, the J end by 1 base, with 7 bases between. The CDR3 length is 13 residues. Germline assignment: CDR1 GTSNPN and CDR2 SVGIG (reference sequence). CDR3 amino acids: CAWSGTTNTEAFF. The CDR3 bases are TGTGCCTGGAGTGGGACAACGAACACTGAAGCTTTCTTT.

The V gene is TRBV7-9, the J gene TRBJ1-3; 7 nucleotides agree with TRBD1. Germline values: CDR1 SEHNR, CDR2 FQNEAQ (reference sequence). After removal of 5 bases from V and 2 bases from J, the junction contained 12 bases not matched to a gene. This CDR3 contains 17 residues. CDR3 DNA: TGTGCCAGCAGCGATCACCCCGATACAGGGGCTGGAAACACCATATATTTT. This sequence encodes CASSDHPDTGAGNTIYF.

This clone has a single count. The rearrangement joins TRBV27 to TRBJ1-2; 8 bases line up with TRBD1. Looked up from germline, CDR1 is MNHEY and CDR2 is SMNVEV (reference sequence). Trimming cost V 8 bases and J 7 bases; bases outside gene matches: 9. The CDR3 covers 13 residues. Written as DNA, the CDR3 is TGTGCCAGCTCGAGACCAGGGGGCTTTGGCTACACCTTC. This gives the protein CASSRPGGFGYTF.

This clone was counted a single time. The V gene is TRBV15, the J gene TRBJ2-2, with 9 nucleotides matching TRBD2. Germline V lookup: CDR1 LNHNV, CDR2 YYDKDF (reference sequence). V dropped 3 bases and J dropped 2; count of bases not matched to a gene: 7. The CDR3 consists of 17 residues. This CDR3 reads CATSRKAGGLNTGELFF. In nucleotides, the CDR3 is TGTGCCACCAGCAGGAAAGCGGGGGGATTAAACACCGGGGAGCTGTTTTTT.

J is TRBJ1-6 and V is TRBV5-6; the D gene is possibly TRBD1 (5 bases). Trimming stripped 3 bases from V and 0 bases from J, with 13 bases between. Germline V lookup: CDR1 SGHDT, CDR2 YYEEEE. The CDR3 has 17 amino acids. As DNA, the CDR3 is TGTGCCAGCAGCTGGGGCGGACTTAGCTCCTATAATTCACCCCTCCACTTT. Translated: CASSWGGLSSYNSPLHF.

This CDR3 reads CASKWGTAYEQYF. CDR3 DNA sequence: TGTGCCAGCAAATGGGGAACAGCCTACGAGCAGTACTTC. The V and J genes are TRBV2 and TRBJ2-7; D ambiguous. Germline-derived CDR1 and CDR2 are SNHLY and FYNNEI. CDR3 length: 13 residues. V was trimmed by 7 bases and J by 2 bases, leaving 12 bases between them.

This chain connects TRBV19 to TRBJ1-1; 9 nucleotides match TRBD1. Germline V gene lookup returns CDR1 LNHDA and CDR2 SQIVND (reference sequence). CDR3 length: 14 residues. The V gene end was trimmed by 4 bases and the J gene end by 6 bases; junction bases not matched to a gene: 6. CDR3 nucleotides: TGTGCCAGTAGTACGGGACAGGGTTATGCTGAAGCTTTCTTT. Amino acid sequence: CASSTGQGYAEAFF.

The gene calls are TRBV5-5 and TRBJ1-2; D unclear. Germline CDR1 is SGHKS and CDR2 is YYEKEE (reference sequence). V dropped 3 bases and J dropped 1 base, with 10 bases sitting between them. The CDR3 is made up of 14 amino acids. The CDR3 DNA reads as TGTGCCAGCAGCTCGATGGGGAATAACTATGGCTACACCTTC. It yields the protein CASSSMGNNYGYTF.